The clone carrying this T cell receptor (beta chain) was detected only a few times. Its antigen is unknown. The entry originates in a study of identical twins. Study observations and caveats: Within cord blood, abundant beta clonotypes carried fewer insertions, but memory repertoires showed no such trend. Not following the same donors, the study drew its conclusions from cross-sectional statistical analysis. Out-of-frame alpha sequences common to twins exhibited an excess of low generation probability.

Germline CDR1 LGHNA, CDR2 YSLEER. The CDR3 covers 15 residues. Deletions cut 3 bases from V and 6 bases from J, with 14 bases between. Unique molecular identifiers were present on the cDNA, and a universal primer site came from template switching. TCRdb reanalysed the 5' RACE reads using MiXCR and keeps one entry per CDR3 protein. The table shows hundreds of thousands of distinct CDR3 sequences, with around 8.3% occurring only once. This same sample was also part of a study on yellow fever vaccine responses in identical twins.

The chain uses TRBV4-3 and TRBJ2-2; D gene uncertain. The receptor was isolated from a woman younger than 35 in good health. Sequenced material: PBMCs. The CDR3 region is CASSQLPLEAGELFF. CDR3 nucleotides: TGCGCCAGCAGCCAGCTACCATTAGAAGCCGGGGAGCTGTTTTTT.